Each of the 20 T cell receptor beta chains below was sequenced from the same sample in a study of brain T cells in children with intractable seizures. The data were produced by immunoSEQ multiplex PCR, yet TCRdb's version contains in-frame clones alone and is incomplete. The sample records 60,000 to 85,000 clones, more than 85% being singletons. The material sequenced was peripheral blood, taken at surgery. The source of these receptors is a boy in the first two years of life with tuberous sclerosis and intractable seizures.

CDR3 region: CASSPRGEGAKWAKNIQYF. Here the CDR3 DNA reads TGTGCCAGCAGCCCCCGGGGGGAGGGGGCGAAGTGGGCCAAAAACATTCAGTACTTC. The chain links TRBV9 to TRBJ2-4; D is possibly TRBD1 or TRBD2 (7 bases each). Germline V lookup: CDR1 SGDLS, CDR2 YYNGEE. The CDR3 is 19 residues long. V was clipped by 4 bases and J by 1 base, with 24 bases between them. The full variable domain, rest sourced from reference TRBV9 and TRBJ2-4, is DSGVTQTPKHLITATGQRVTLRCSPRSGDLSVYWYQQSLDQGLQFLIQYYNGEERAKGNILERFSAQQFPDLHSELNLSSLELGDSALYFCASSPRGEGAKWAKNIQYFGAGTRLSVL.

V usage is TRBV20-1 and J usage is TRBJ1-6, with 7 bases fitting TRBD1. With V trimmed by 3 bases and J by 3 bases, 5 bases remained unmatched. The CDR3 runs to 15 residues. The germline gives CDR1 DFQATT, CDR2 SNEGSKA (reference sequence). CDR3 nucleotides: TGCAGTGCTAGTTCTGGGACAGTCTATAATTCACCCCTCCACTTT. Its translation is CSASSGTVYNSPLHF.

CDR3 protein: CASSFPGSEQFF. The CDR3 DNA reads TGTGCCAGCAGTTTCCCAGGATCTGAGCAGTTCTTC. V usage is TRBV27 and J usage is TRBJ2-1; D gene ambiguous. This CDR3 is 12 amino acids long. Germline loops: CDR1 MNHEY, CDR2 SMNVEV (reference sequence). Trimming pared 3 bases from V and 9 bases from J, leaving 9 bases between.

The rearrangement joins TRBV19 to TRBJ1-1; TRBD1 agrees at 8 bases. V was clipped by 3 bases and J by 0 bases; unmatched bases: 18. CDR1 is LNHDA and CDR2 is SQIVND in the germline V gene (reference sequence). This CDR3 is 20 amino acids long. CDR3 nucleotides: TGTGCCAGTAGTATGTGGAGGCAGGGGGCCCTGGGCTCTCTGAACACTGAAGCTTTCTTT. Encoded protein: CASSMWRQGALGSLNTEAFF.

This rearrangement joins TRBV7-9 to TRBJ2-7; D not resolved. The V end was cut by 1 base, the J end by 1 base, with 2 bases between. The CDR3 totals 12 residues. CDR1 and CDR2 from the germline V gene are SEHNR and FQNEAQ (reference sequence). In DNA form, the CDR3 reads TGTGCCAGCAGCTTAGGTTCCTACGAGCAGTACTTC. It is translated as CASSLGSYEQYF.

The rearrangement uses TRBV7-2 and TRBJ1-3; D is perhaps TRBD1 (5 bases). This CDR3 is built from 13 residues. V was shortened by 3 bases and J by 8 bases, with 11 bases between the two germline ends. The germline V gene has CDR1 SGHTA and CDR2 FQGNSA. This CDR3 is CASSFARDYTIYF. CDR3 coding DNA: TGTGCCAGCAGCTTCGCCAGGGACTACACCATATATTTT.

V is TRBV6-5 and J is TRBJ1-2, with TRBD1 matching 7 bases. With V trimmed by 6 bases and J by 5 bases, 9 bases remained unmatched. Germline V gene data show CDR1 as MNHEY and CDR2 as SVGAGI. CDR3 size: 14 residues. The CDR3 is CASRPTVRGYGYTF. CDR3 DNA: TGTGCCAGCAGACCGACGGTCAGGGGGTATGGCTACACCTTC.

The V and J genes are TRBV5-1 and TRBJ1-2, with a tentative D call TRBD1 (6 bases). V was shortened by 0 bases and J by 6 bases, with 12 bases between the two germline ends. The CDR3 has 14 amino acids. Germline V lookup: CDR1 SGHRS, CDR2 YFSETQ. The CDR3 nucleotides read TGCGCCAGCAGCTTGGTGGCAGGGGTGCATGGCTACACCTTC. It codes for CASSLVAGVHGYTF.

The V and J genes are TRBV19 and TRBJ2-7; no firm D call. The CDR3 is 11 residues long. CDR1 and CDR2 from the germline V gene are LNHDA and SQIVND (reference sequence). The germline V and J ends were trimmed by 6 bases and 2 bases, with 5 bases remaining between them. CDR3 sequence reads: CASSDPYEQYF. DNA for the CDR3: TGTGCCAGTAGCGATCCCTACGAGCAGTACTTC. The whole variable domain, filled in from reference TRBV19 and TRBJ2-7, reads DGGITQSPKYLFRKEGQNVTLSCEQNLNHDAMYWYRQDPGQGLRLIYYSQIVNDFQKGDIAEGYSVSREKKESFPLTVTSAQKNPTAFYLCASSDPYEQYFGPGTRLTVT.

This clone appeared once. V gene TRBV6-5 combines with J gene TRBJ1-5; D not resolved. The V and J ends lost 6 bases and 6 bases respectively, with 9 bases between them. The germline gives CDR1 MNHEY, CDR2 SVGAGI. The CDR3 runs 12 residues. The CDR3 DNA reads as TGTGCCAGCAGAATAGGGCCTCAGCCCCAGCATTTT. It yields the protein CASRIGPQPQHF.

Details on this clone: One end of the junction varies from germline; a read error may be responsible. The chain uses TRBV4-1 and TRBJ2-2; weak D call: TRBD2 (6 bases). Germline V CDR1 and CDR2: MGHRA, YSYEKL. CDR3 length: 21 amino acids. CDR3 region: CASSRTIVGGFSSRNAGELFF. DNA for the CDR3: TGCGCCAGCAGCCGAACGATAGTGGGGGGTTTTTCAAGTCGGAACGCCGGGGAGCTGTTTTTT.

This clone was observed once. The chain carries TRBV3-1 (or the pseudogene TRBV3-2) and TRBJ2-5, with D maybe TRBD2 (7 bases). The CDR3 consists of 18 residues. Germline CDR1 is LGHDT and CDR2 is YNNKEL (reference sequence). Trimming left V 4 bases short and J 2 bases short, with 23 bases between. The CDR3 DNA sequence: TGTGCCAGCAGCCTAAGAGGGGGGCGGGGGCCCGTTCAAGAGACCCAGTACTTC. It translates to CASSLRGGRGPVQETQYF.

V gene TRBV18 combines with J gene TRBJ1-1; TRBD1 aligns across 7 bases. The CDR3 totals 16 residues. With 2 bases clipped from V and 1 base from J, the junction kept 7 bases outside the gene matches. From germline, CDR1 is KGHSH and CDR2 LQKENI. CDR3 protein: CASSPSFNRGNTEAFF. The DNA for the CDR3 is TGTGCCAGCTCACCATCCTTTAACAGGGGGAACACTGAAGCTTTCTTT.

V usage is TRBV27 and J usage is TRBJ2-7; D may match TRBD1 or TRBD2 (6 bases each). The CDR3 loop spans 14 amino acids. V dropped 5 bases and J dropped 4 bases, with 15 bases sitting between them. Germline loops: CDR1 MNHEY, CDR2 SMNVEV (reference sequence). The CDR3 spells CASSIRQEGYEQYF. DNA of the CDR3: TGTGCCAGCAGTATAAGACAGGAGGGATACGAGCAGTACTTC.

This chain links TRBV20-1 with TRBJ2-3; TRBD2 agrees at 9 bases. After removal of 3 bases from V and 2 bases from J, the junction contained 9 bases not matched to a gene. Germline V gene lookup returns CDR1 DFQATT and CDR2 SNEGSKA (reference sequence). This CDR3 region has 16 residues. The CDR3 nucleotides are TGCAGTGCTAGTGCTTCCCGACTAGCGGTCACAGATACGCAGTATTTT. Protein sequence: CSASASRLAVTDTQYF.

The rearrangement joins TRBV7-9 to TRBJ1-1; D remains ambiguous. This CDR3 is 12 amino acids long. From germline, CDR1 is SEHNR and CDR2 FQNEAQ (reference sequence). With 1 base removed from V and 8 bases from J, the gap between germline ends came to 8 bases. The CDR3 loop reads CASSLEVAEAFF. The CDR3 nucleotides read TGTGCCAGCAGCTTAGAGGTTGCCGAAGCTTTCTTT. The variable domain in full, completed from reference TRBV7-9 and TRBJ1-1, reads DTGVSQNPRHKITKRGQNVTFRCDPISEHNRLYWYRQTLGQGPEFLTYFQNEAQLEKSRLLSDRFSAERPKGSFSTLEIQRTEQGDSAMYLCASSLEVAEAFFGQGTRLTVV.

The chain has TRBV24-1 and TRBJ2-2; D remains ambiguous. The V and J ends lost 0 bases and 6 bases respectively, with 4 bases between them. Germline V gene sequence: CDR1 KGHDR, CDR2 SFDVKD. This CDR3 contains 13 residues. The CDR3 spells CATSDLPAGELFF. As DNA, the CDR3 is TGTGCCACCAGTGATTTGCCAGCCGGGGAGCTGTTTTTT.

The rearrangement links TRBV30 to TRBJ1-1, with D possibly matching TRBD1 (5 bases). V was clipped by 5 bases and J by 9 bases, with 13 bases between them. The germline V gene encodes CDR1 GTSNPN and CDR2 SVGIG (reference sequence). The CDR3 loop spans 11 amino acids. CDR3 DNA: TGTGCCTGGGCCTGGGGCCCTAAAGCTTTCTTT. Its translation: CAWAWGPKAFF.

CDR3 in DNA: TGTGCCAGCAGCTTGGACCCGGAGTCTGGGGCCAACGTCCTGACTTTC. It encodes CASSLDPESGANVLTF. The chain uses TRBV5-4 and TRBJ2-6, with D unresolved. The CDR3 has 16 amino acids. Germline CDR1 and CDR2: SGHNT and YYREEE (reference sequence). V lost 0 bases to trimming and J lost 1 base, with 8 bases between them.

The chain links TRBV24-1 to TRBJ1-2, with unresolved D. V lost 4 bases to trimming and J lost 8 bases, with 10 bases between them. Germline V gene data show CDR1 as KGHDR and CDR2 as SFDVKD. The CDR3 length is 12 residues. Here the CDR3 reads CATSEDGLGYTF. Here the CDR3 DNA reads TGTGCCACCAGTGAAGACGGCTTAGGCTACACCTTC.